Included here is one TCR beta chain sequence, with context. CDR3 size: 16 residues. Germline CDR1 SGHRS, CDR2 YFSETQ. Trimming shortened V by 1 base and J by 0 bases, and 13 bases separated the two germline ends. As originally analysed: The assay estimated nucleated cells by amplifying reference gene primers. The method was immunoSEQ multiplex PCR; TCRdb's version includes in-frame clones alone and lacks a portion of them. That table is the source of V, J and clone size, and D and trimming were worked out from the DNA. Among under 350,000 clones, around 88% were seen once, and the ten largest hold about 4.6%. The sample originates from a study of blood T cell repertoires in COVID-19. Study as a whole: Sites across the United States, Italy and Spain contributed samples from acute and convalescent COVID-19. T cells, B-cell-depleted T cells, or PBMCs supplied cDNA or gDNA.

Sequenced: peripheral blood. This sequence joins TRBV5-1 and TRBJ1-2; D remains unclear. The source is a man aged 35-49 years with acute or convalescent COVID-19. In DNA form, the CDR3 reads TGCGCCAGCAGCTTGACGCTGGCTTCAGCTAACTATGGCTACACCTTC. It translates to CASSLTLASANYGYTF. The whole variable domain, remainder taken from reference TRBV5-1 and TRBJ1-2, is KAGVTQTPRYLIKTRGQQVTLSCSPISGHRSVSWYQQTPGQGLQFLFEYFSETQRNKGNFPGRFSGRQFSNSRSEMNVSTLELGDSALYLCASSLTLASANYGYTFGSGTRLTVV.